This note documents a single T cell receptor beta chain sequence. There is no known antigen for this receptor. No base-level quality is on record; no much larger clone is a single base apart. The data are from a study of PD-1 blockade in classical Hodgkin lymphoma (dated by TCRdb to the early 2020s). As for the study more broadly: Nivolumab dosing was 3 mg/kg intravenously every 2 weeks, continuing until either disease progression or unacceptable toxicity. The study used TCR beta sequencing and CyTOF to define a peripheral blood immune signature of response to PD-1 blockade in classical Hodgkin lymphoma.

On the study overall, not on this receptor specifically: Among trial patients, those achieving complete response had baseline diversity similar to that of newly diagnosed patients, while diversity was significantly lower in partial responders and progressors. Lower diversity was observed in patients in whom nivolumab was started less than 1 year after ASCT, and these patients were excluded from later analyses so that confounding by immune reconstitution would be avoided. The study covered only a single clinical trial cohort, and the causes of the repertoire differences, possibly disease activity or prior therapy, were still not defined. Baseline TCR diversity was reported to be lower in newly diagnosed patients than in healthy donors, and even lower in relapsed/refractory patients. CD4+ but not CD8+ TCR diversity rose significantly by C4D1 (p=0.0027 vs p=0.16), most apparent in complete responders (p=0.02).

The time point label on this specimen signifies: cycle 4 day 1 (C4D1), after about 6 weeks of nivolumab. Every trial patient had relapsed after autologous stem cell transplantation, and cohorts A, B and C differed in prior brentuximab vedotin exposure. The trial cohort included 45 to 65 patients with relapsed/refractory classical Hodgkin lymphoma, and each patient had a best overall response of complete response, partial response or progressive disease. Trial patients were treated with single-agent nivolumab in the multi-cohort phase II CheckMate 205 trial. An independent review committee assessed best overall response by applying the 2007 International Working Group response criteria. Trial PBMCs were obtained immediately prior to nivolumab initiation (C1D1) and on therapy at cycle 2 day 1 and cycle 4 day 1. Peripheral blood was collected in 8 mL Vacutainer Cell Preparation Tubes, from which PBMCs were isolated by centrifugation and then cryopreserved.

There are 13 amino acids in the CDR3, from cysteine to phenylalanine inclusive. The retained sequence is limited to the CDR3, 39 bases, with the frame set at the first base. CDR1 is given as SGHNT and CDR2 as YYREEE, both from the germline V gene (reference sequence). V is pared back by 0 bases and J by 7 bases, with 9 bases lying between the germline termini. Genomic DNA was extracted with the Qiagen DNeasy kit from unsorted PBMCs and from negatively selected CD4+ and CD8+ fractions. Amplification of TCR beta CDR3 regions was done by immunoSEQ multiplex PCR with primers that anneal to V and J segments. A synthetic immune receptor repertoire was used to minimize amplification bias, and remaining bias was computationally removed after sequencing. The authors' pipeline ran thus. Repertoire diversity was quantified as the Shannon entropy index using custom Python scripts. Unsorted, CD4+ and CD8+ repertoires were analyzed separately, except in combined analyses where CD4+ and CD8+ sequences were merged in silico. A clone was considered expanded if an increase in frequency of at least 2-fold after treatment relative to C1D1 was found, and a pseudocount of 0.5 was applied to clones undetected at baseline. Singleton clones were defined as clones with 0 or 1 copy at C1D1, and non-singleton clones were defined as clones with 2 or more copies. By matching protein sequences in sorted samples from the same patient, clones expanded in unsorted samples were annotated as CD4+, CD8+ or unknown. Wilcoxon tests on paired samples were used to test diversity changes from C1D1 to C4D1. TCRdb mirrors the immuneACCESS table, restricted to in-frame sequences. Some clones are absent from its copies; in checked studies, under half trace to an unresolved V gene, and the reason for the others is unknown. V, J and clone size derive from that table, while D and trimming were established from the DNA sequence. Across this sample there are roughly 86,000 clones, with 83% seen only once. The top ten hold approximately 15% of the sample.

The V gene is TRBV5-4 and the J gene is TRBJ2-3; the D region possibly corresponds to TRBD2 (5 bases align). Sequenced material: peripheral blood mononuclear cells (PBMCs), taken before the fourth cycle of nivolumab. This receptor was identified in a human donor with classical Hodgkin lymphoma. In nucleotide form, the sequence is TGTGCCAGCAGCTTGGGGGAGCTTTATACGCAGTATTTT. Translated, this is CASSLGELYTQYF. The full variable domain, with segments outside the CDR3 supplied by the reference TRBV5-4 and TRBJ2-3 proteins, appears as ETGVTQSPTHLIKTRGQQVTLRCSSQSGHNTVSWYQQALGQGPQFIFQYYREEENGRGNFPPRFSGLQFPNYSSELNVNALELDDSALYLCASSLGELYTQYFGPGTRLTVL.